This T cell receptor beta chain was sequenced for a study of control samples from healthy donors and cancer patients (dated by TCRdb to about 2020). The CDR3, from cysteine to phenylalanine, totals 14 residues. Only the CDR3 region is kept as DNA, spanning 42 bases read in frame from base 1. From a lookup of the germline V gene (reference sequence), CDR1 and CDR2 are LNHNV and YYDKDF. The V and J ends are trimmed by 1 base and 5 bases, leaving 12 bases between them. Library method: the immunoSEQ multiplex PCR assay. Held by TCRdb, this immuneACCESS table contains in-frame sequences only and omits some clones. Under half of the omission traces to an unresolved V gene where checked; the cause of the rest is unknown. In this sample the table shows 15,000 to 20,000 clones, 84% of which occur a single time. The ten top clones hold 29% of the sample. Of note for this clone: Its recognized antigen is unknown. No quality values exist for individual bases; no much larger clone is one base distant.

This chain joins TRBV15 to TRBJ2-7; the D gene lacks a confident call. The origin of this receptor is a woman aged 70-85 years with lung cancer. Material: PBMCs. The CDR3 region reads CATSRGTPVDEQYF. The DNA sequence is TGTGCCACCAGCAGAGGGACCCCGGTGGACGAGCAGTACTTC.